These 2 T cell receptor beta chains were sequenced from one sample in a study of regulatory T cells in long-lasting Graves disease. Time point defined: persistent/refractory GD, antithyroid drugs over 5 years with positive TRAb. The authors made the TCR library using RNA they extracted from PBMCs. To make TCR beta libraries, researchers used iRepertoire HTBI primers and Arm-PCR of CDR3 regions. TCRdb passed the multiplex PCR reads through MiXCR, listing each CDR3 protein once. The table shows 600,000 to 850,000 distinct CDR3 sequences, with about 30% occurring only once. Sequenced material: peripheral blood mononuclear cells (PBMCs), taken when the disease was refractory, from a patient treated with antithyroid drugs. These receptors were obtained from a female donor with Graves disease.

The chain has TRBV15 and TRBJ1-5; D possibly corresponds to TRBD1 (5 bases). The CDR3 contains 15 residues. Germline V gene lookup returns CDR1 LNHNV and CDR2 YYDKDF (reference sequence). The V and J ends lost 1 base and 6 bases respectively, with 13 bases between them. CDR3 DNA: TGTGCCACCAGCAGAGTGAGGGGTTCAGGTCAGCCCCAGCATTTT. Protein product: CATSRVRGSGQPQHF.

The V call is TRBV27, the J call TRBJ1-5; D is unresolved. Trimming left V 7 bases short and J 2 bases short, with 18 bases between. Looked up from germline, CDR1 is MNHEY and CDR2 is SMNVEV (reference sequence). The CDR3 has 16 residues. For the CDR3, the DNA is TGTGCCAGCAAAACCTTAACAGAACGCGGCAATCAGCCCCAGCATTTT. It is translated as CASKTLTERGNQPQHF.